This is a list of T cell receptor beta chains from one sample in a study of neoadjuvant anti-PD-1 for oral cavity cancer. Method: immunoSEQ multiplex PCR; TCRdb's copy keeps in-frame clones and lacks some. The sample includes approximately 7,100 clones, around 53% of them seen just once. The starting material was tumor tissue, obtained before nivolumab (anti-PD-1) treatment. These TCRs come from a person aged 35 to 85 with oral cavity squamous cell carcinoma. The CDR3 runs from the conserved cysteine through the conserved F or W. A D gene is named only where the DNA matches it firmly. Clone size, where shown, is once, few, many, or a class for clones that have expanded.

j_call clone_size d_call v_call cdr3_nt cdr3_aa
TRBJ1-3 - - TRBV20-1 TGCAGTGCTACAGGGGGAAACACCATATATTTT CSATGGNTIYF
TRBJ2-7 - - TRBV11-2 TGTGCCAGCAGCACGGCAGGCAACTCCTACGAGCAGTACTTC CASSTAGNSYEQYF
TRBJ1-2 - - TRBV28 TGTGCCAGCAGTTTACAGACACACTATGGCTACACCTTC CASSLQTHYGYTF
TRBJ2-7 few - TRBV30 TGTGCCTGGAGTAGGGGGTTGAGCTACGAGCAGTACTTC CAWSRGLSYEQYF
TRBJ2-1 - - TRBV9 TGTGCCAGCAGCCGCACGGGGGTCAGCTCCTACAATGAGCAGTTCTTC CASSRTGVSSYNEQFF
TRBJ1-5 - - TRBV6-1 TGTGCCAGCAGTGAAGGGGTGGGGGGCAATCAGCCCCAGCATTTT CASSEGVGGNQPQHF
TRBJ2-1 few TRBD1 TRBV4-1 TGCGCCAGCAGCCAAGATCGGGACAGGGGGCGCAAGGATGAGCAGTTCTTC CASSQDRDRGRKDEQFF
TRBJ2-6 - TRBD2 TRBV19 TGTGCCAGTAGTAGGGGACTAGCGGGTTTAAGCTCTGGGGCCAACGTCCTGACTTTC CASSRGLAGLSSGANVLTF
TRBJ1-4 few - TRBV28 TGTGCCAGCAGAACTCCGGGACGGGTTAATGAAAAACTGTTTTTT CASRTPGRVNEKLFF
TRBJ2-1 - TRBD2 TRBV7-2 TGTGCCAGCAGCATGTCGGCTGTCGGGAGGGCCCTCAATGAGCAGTTCTTC CASSMSAVGRALNEQFF
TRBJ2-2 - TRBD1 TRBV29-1 TGCAGCGTCCAGGACAGGCCCTTCCCAACCGGGGAGCTGTTTTTT CSVQDRPFPTGELFF
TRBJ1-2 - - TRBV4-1 TGCGCCAGCAGCCAAGGGGCGGTGGCCTATGGCTACACCTTC CASSQGAVAYGYTF
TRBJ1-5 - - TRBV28 TGTGCCAGCAGTTTTATCAAGGGGGTGGAACAGCCCCAGCATTTT CASSFIKGVEQPQHF
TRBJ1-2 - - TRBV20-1 TGCAGTGCTAGAGTCTACGGCTACACCTTC CSARVYGYTF
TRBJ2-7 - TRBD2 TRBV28 TGTGCCAGCAGTTTTGGGGGGACTAGCGGGAGGCCCGAGCAGTACTTC CASSFGGTSGRPEQYF
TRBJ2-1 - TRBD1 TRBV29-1 TGCAGCGTGGGACAGGCGGGGTACAATGAGCAGTTCTTC CSVGQAGYNEQFF
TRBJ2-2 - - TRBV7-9 TGTGCCAGCAGCTCGACACTGGGTGCCGGGGAGCTGTTTTTT CASSSTLGAGELFF
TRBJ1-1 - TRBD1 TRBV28 TGTGCCAGCAGTTCTGCAGGGGGCGCGGGGAGCACTGAAGCTTTCTTT CASSSAGGAGSTEAFF
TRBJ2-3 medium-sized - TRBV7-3 TGTGCCAGCGGGGAAGGGTACACAGATACGCAGTATTTT CASGEGYTDTQYF
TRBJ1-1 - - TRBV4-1 TGCGCCAGCAGCCAAGATCGGGGACGAGGGTGGTATTTCTTT CASSQDRGRGWYFF
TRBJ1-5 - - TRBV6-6 TGTGCCAGCAGTTACTCGATTCCAGGAAGCAATCAGCCCCAGCATTTT CASSYSIPGSNQPQHF
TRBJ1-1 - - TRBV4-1 TGCGCCAGCAGCCAAGAGATGGGGATTATGAACACTGAAGCTTTCTTT CASSQEMGIMNTEAFF
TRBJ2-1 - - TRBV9 TGTGCCAGCAGCCCTTCGGTTTCGGCGGTCGGTGAGCAGTTCTTC CASSPSVSAVGEQFF
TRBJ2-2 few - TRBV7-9 TGTGCCAGCAGCTCCAATAGCCGGACGAACACCGGGGAGCTGTTTTTT CASSSNSRTNTGELFF
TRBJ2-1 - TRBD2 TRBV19 TGTGCCAGTACCGTGGGGAGTAGCGGGGGGTACAATGAGCAGTTCTTC CASTVGSSGGYNEQFF
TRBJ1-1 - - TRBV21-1 TGTGCCAGCAGCAAAGCAAGAACGCAAGATTGGGGCACTGAAGCTTTCTTT CASSKARTQDWGTEAFF
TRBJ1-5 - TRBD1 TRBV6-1 TGTGCCAGCAATCCGACAGGGAGCAATCAGCCCCAGCATTTT CASNPTGSNQPQHF
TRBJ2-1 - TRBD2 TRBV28 TGTGCCAGCAGTTCCCTCGGGGGGGCCCGCTCCTACAATGAGCAGTTCTTC CASSSLGGARSYNEQFF
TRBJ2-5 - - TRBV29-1 TGCAGCGTTTTTCGAACAGAGACCCAGTACTTC CSVFRTETQYF
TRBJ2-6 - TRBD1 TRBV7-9 TGTGCCAGCAGGGGAGAGCCGGGACAGGTTAACTCTGGGGCCAACGTCCTGACTTTC CASRGEPGQVNSGANVLTF
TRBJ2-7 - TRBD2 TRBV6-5 TGTGCCAGCAGTTACCCGAGCGGGAGCTCCTACGAGCAGTACTTC CASSYPSGSSYEQYF
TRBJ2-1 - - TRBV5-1 TGCGCCAGCAGCTTGGGGAGTGTAAACTCCTACAATGAGCAGTTCTTC CASSLGSVNSYNEQFF
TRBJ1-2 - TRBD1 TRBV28 TGTGCCAGCAGTTTGGGGACAGGGGGCGACTATGGCTACACCTTC CASSLGTGGDYGYTF
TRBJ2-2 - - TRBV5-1 TGCGCCAGCAGCGTAACAGGGCCGACCGGGGAGCTGTTTTTT CASSVTGPTGELFF
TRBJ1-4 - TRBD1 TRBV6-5 TGTGCCAGCAGCTACTACTCGGACAGGGCAAATGAAAAACTGTTTTTT CASSYYSDRANEKLFF
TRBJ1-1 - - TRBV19 TGTGCCAGTAAGTGGATGGGGACTGAAGCTTTCTTT CASKWMGTEAFF
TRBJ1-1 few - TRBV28 TGTGCCAGCAGTTTGGCGCTCATGAACACTGAAGCTTTCTTT CASSLALMNTEAFF